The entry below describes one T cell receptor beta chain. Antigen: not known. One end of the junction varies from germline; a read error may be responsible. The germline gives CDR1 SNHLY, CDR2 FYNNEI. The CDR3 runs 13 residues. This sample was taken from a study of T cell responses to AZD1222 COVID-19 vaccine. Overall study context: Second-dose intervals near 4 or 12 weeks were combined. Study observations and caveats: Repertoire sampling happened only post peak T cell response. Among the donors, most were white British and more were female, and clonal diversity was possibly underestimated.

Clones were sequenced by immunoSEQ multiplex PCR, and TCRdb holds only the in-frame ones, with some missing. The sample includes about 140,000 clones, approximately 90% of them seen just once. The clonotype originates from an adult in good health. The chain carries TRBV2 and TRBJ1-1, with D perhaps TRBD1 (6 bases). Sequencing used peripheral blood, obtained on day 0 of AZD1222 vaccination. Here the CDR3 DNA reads TGTGCCAGCATTGAACCAGGGGCCACTGAAGCTTTCTTT. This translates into CASIEPGATEAFF.